These 24 T cell receptor beta chains originate from one sample sequenced in a study of CD8 T cells in Susac syndrome. 0.5 to 1 ug RNA was reverse transcribed with random hexamers. TCRdb re-called the immunoSEQ multiplex PCR reads through MiXCR, storing one row per CDR3 protein. Among 210,000 or so distinct CDR3 sequences listed, about 90% were seen once. The material sequenced was CD8+ T cells from PBMCs. The receptors here all came from a human donor with multiple sclerosis.

The genes are TRBV3-1 and TRBJ1-4; the D is unclear. This CDR3 contains 16 residues. In germline, CDR1 is LGHDT, CDR2 YNNKEL (reference sequence). Trimming pared 6 bases from V and 0 bases from J, leaving 14 bases between. For the CDR3, the DNA is TGTGCCAGCAGTCCCCTCGGGCGAACAACTAATGAAAAACTGTTTTTT. As protein: CASSPLGRTTNEKLFF.

The rearrangement links TRBV2 to TRBJ1-2; 10 nucleotides line up with TRBD1. Germline CDR1 reads SNHLY; CDR2 reads FYNNEI. Trimming cost V 2 bases and J 7 bases; bases outside gene matches: 22. The CDR3 loop spans 20 amino acids. In DNA form, the CDR3 reads TGTGCCAGCAGTGAACCGGGAGACTACCAACCGGGACAGGGGACGGCTGGCTACACCTTC. Protein: CASSEPGDYQPGQGTAGYTF.

The chain employs TRBV5-4 and TRBJ2-1; 7 bases align to TRBD2. This CDR3 has 14 residues. Germline values: CDR1 SGHNT, CDR2 YYREEE (reference sequence). The ends lost 2 bases at V and 3 bases at J; junction bases unmatched: 2. The CDR3 DNA follows: TGTGCCAGCAGCTTCCGGGACTACTACAATGAGCAGTTCTTC. Translating it yields CASSFRDYYNEQFF.

The chain uses TRBV27 and TRBJ2-1; a weak D match, TRBD1 (5 bases). The CDR3 is 16 residues long. The germline V gene has CDR1 MNHEY and CDR2 SMNVEV (reference sequence). Trimming took off 2 bases at V and 0 bases at J, with 11 bases between the two ends. CDR3 DNA sequence: TGTGCCAGCAGTTTACTGGGGCCGAGCTCCTACAATGAGCAGTTCTTC. Its translation is CASSLLGPSSYNEQFF.

The rearrangement links TRBV7-2 to TRBJ2-1, with 11 bases matching TRBD2. V lost 1 base and J lost 4; bases outside the gene matches: 3. The CDR3 contains 16 residues. Germline V gene sequence: CDR1 SGHTA, CDR2 FQGNSA. The chain's CDR3 is CASSLEGTSGYNEQFF. CDR3 DNA sequence: TGTGCCAGCAGCTTAGAAGGGACTAGCGGATACAATGAGCAGTTCTTC.

The chain joins TRBV9 to TRBJ2-2; D might be TRBD1 or TRBD2, each matching 6 bases. There are 16 residues in the CDR3. V was shortened by 0 bases and J by 1 base, with 10 bases between the two germline ends. Germline-derived CDR1 and CDR2 are SGDLS and YYNGEE. CDR3 amino acids: CASSVERGLNTGELFF. In DNA form, the CDR3 reads TGTGCCAGCAGCGTAGAACGGGGGCTGAACACCGGGGAGCTGTTTTTT.

This clonotype was seen a handful of times. The chain's CDR3 is CASSQVGYNEQFF. In DNA form, the CDR3 reads TGTGCCAGCAGCCAAGTGGGCTACAATGAGCAGTTCTTC. The V and J genes are TRBV3-1 and TRBJ2-1; D gene unclear. The V end was cut by 1 base, the J end by 3 bases, with 4 bases between. Germline V gives CDR1 LGHDT, CDR2 YNNKEL (reference sequence). The CDR3 covers 13 residues.

The chain combines TRBV20-1 with TRBJ2-2; possibly TRBD1 for D (5 bases). Germline-derived CDR1 and CDR2 are DFQATT and SNEGSKA (reference sequence). This CDR3 has 14 residues. V gave up 1 base and J gave up 6 bases, with 12 bases separating them. This chain's CDR3 is CSARGRKGAGELFF. In nucleotides, the CDR3 is TGCAGTGCTAGAGGCCGCAAAGGGGCCGGGGAGCTGTTTTTT.

J is TRBJ2-7 and V is TRBV27; possibly TRBD1 or TRBD2 for D (6 bases each). The CDR3 length is 12 residues. Germline assignment: CDR1 MNHEY and CDR2 SMNVEV (reference sequence). V lost 7 bases to trimming and J lost 5 bases, with 12 bases between them. The CDR3 region is CASKKGGHEQYF. CDR3 sequence (DNA): TGTGCCAGCAAGAAAGGGGGGCACGAGCAGTACTTC.

The chain employs TRBV5-7 and TRBJ2-7, with TRBD2 as a possible D gene (7 bases). TRBV5-7 is sorted into the ORF group, with uncertain function. Trimming removed 2 bases at V and 2 bases at J, with 14 bases between. The CDR3 loop spans 15 amino acids. This CDR3 reads CASSLGGDETYEQYF. CDR3 DNA: TGTGCCAGCAGCTTAGGGGGGGACGAAACCTACGAGCAGTACTTC.

The chain carries TRBV30 and TRBJ2-1, with 7 bases lining up with TRBD2. The CDR3 is 16 residues long. Germline CDR1 and CDR2: GTSNPN and SVGIG (reference sequence). Unmatched junction bases numbered 12, after V lost 2 bases and J lost 5 bases. This CDR3 is CAWSRRGRARDNEQFF. CDR3 in DNA: TGTGCCTGGAGTCGCCGAGGGAGGGCCCGCGACAATGAGCAGTTCTTC.

The chain's CDR3 is CSAPLGNEQFF. The CDR3 DNA is TGCAGTGCTCCACTCGGCAATGAGCAGTTCTTC. This chain connects TRBV20-1 to TRBJ2-1; D is ambiguous. The ends were cut back, 5 bases at V and 6 bases at J, with 8 bases in the middle. The CDR3 is 11 residues long. CDR1 and CDR2 from the germline V gene are DFQATT and SNEGSKA (reference sequence).

The J gene is TRBJ1-2, the V gene TRBV5-1, with D possibly being TRBD1 (6 bases). V was trimmed by 0 bases and J by 6 bases, leaving 9 bases between them. Germline V gene data show CDR1 as SGHRS and CDR2 as YFSETQ. This CDR3 region has 13 residues. Written as DNA, the CDR3 is TGCGCCAGCAGCTTGGACAGGGAGGATGGCTACACCTTC. It specifies CASSLDREDGYTF.

The chain is built from TRBV7-8 and TRBJ2-2; no clear D gene. Germline V gives CDR1 SGHVS, CDR2 FQNEAQ. This CDR3 has 14 amino acids. V was shortened by 10 bases and J by 0 bases, with 12 bases between the two germline ends. The CDR3 protein is CATALSANTGELFF. The CDR3 DNA is TGTGCCACCGCTCTCTCAGCGAACACCGGGGAGCTGTTTTTT. Supplemented by reference TRBV7-8 and TRBJ2-2, the full variable domain reads GAGVSQSPRYKVAKRGQDVALRCDPISGHVSLFWYQQALGQGPEFLTYFQNEAQLDKSGLPSDRFFAERPEGSVSTLKIQRTQQEDSAVYLCATALSANTGELFFGEGSRLTVL.

The chain recombines TRBV13 with TRBJ2-2, with D unresolved. CDR1 and CDR2 (germline): PRHDT, FYEKMQ (reference sequence). Trimming took 2 bases from V and 1 from J, leaving 5 bases between them. This CDR3 has 14 residues. This chain's CDR3 is CASSLSMNTGELFF. CDR3 bases: TGTGCCAGCAGCTTATCCATGAACACCGGGGAGCTGTTTTTT.

V gene TRBV30 combines with J gene TRBJ2-1; possibly TRBD2 for D (5 bases). Trimming left V 2 bases short and J 6 bases short, with 11 bases between. The CDR3 totals 13 residues. Germline CDR1 GTSNPN, CDR2 SVGIG (reference sequence). CDR3 residues: CAWSIGSVNEQFF. CDR3 bases: TGTGCCTGGAGTATTGGGAGCGTCAATGAGCAGTTCTTC.

The J gene is TRBJ2-7, the V gene TRBV30; possible D gene TRBD1, 5 bases. The CDR3 loop spans 13 amino acids. V was cut by 0 bases and J by 3 bases, with 9 bases left in between. CDR1 is GTSNPN and CDR2 is SVGIG in the germline V gene (reference sequence). The CDR3 DNA reads TGTGCCTGGAGTGTAGGGGCCTACTACGAGCAGTACTTC. It encodes CAWSVGAYYEQYF.

The chain employs TRBV5-4 and TRBJ1-2, with 7 nucleotides matching TRBD1. This CDR3 has 13 residues. Per the germline V gene, CDR1 is SGHNT and CDR2 is YYREEE (reference sequence). The V and J ends lost 9 bases and 3 bases, in that order; junction bases with no gene match: 8. CDR3 residues: CAITTGRHYGYTF. As DNA, the CDR3 is TGTGCCATTACGACAGGGCGTCACTATGGCTACACCTTC.

This clonotype is a singleton in its sample. The chain uses TRBV4-2 and TRBJ1-1; no clear D. Germline CDR1 LGHNA, CDR2 YNFKEQ. With 7 bases removed from V and 3 bases from J, the gap between germline ends came to 15 bases. This CDR3 comprises 14 residues. CDR3 loop: CASTRDTGDTEAFF. In nucleotides, the CDR3 is TGTGCCAGCACCCGAGACACCGGTGACACTGAAGCTTTCTTT.

The chain joins TRBV15 to TRBJ2-1; no firm D call. Germline values: CDR1 LNHNV, CDR2 YYDKDF (reference sequence). Trimming cost V 4 bases and J 6 bases, with 4 bases left between them. The CDR3 extends over 11 amino acids. CDR3 in DNA: TGTGCCACCAGCACAATCAATGAGCAGTTCTTC. It codes for CATSTINEQFF.

The chain links TRBV30 to TRBJ1-5; 10 nucleotides match TRBD1. Trimming took 2 bases from V and 2 from J; bases not matched to a gene: 3. CDR1 is GTSNPN and CDR2 is SVGIG in the germline V gene (reference sequence). The CDR3 extends over 15 amino acids. The CDR3 region has the DNA TGTGCCTGGAGTCGACAGGGGGCAGGCAATCAGCCCCAGCATTTT. The encoded protein is CAWSRQGAGNQPQHF.

The chain links TRBV7-2 to TRBJ1-2; D perhaps matches TRBD1 (5 bases). The CDR3 consists of 15 residues. V lost 5 bases and J lost 8, with 21 bases in between. The germline CDR1 and CDR2 sequences are SGHTA and FQGNSA. Here the CDR3 DNA reads TGTGCCAGCAGCCCCGGCGGGGCCACCACAGAGGGCTACACCTTC. It codes for CASSPGGATTEGYTF.

The genes are TRBV28 and TRBJ1-1; D is possibly TRBD1 (6 bases). CDR1 is MDHEN, CDR2 SYDVKM, per germline. With 6 bases removed from V and 0 bases from J, the gap between germline ends came to 17 bases. The CDR3 spans 16 residues. In DNA, the CDR3 is TGTGCCAGCAGCCCTGGGTACAGGGAACTGAACACTGAAGCTTTCTTT. Protein: CASSPGYRELNTEAFF.

The chain employs TRBV6-5 and TRBJ1-6, with 8 bases matching TRBD1. Germline CDR1 MNHEY, CDR2 SVGAGI. The CDR3 spans 19 residues. With 3 bases clipped from V and 6 bases from J, the junction kept 16 bases outside the gene matches. The CDR3 region has the DNA TGTGCCAGCAGTTATAGAGGAAATGAGGAGACAGGGGTTAATTCACCCCTCCACTTT. Its protein product is CASSYRGNEETGVNSPLHF.